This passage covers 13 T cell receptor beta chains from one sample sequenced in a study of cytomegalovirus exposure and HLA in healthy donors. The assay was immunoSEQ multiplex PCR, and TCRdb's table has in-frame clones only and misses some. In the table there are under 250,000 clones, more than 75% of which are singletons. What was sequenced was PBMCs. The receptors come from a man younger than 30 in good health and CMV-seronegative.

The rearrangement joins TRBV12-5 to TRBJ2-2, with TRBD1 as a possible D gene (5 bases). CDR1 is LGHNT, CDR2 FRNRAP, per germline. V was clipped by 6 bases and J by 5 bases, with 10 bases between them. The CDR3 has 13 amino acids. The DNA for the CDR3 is TGTGCTAGTGGCCTACAGGTTACCGGGGAGCTGTTTTTT. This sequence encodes CASGLQVTGELFF.

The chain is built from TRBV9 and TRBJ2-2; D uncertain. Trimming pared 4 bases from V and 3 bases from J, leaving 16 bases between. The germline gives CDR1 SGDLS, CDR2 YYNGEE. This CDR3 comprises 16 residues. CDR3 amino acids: CASSPTRRVHTGELFF. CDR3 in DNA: TGTGCCAGCAGCCCTACCCGCCGGGTTCACACCGGGGAGCTGTTTTTT.

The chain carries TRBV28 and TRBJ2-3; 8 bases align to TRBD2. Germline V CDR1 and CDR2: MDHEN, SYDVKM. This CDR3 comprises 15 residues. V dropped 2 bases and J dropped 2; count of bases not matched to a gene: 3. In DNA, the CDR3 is TGTGCCAGCAGTTTAGTGACTAGCGCCACAGATACGCAGTATTTT. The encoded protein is CASSLVTSATDTQYF.

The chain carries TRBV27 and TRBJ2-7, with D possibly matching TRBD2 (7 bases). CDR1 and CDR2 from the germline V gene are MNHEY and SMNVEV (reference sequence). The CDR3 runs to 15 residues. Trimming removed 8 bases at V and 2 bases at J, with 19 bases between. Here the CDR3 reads CASQGGALPTYEQYF. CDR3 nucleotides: TGTGCCAGCCAAGGGGGGGCCCTTCCCACCTACGAGCAGTACTTC.

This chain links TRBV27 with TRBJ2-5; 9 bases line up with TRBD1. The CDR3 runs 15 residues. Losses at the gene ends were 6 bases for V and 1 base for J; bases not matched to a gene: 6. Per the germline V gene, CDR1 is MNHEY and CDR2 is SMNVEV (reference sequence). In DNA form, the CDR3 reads TGTGCCAGCAGACAACGGGACAGGGTCCAAGAGACCCAGTACTTC. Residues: CASRQRDRVQETQYF.

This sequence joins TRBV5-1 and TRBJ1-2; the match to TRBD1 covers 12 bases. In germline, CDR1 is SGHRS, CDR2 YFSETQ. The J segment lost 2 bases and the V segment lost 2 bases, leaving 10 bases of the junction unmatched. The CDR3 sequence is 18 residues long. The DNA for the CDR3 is TGCGCCAGCAGCTTCTCTGGGACAGGGGGCCTTATCAACTATGGCTACACCTTC. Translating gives CASSFSGTGGLINYGYTF.

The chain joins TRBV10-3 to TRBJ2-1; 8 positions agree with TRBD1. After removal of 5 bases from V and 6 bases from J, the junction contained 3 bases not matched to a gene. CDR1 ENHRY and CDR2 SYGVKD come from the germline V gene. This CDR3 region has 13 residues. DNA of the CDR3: TGTGCCATCAGTAAGACAGGGGCCAATGAGCAGTTCTTC. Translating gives CAISKTGANEQFF.

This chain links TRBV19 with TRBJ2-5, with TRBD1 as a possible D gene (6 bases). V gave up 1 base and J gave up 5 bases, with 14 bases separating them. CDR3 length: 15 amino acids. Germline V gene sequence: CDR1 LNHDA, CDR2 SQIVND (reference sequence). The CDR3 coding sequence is TGTGCCAGTAGTATAGGGCAGGGTCAGGGGGAGACCCAGTACTTC. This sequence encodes CASSIGQGQGETQYF.

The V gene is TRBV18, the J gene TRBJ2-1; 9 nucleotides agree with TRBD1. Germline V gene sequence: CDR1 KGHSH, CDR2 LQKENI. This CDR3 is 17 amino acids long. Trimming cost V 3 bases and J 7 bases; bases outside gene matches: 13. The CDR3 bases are TGTGCCAGCTCACCCATCTCCGGGACAGGGATTGGAAATGAGCAGTTCTTC. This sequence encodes CASSPISGTGIGNEQFF.

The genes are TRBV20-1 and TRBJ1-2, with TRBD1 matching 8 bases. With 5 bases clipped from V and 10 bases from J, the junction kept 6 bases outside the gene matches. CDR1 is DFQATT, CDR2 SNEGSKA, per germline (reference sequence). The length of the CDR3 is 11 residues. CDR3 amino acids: CSARGQANYTF. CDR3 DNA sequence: TGCAGTGCTCGGGGACAGGCAAACTACACCTTC.

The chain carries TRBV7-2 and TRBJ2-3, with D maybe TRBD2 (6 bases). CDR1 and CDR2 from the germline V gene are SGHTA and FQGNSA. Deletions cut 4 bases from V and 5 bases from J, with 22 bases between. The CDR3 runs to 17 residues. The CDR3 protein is CASSWASSRERGDTQYF. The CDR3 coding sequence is TGTGCCAGCAGCTGGGCCTCTTCGCGGGAACGAGGAGATACGCAGTATTTT. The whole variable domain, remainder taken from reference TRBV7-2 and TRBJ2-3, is GAGVSQSPSNKVTEKGKDVELRCDPISGHTALYWYRQSLGQGLEFLIYFQGNSAPDKSGLPSDRFSAERTGGSVSTLTIQRTQQEDSAVYLCASSWASSRERGDTQYFGPGTRLTVL.

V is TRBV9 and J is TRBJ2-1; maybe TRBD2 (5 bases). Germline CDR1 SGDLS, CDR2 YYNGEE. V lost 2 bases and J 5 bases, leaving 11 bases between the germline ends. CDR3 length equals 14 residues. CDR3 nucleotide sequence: TGTGCCAGCAGCGTGTTTAGCGCCCACAATGAGCAGTTCTTC. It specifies CASSVFSAHNEQFF.

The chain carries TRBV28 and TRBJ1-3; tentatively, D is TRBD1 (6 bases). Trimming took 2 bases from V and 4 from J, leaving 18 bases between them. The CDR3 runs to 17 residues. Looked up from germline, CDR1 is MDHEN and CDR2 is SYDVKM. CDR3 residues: CASSLSWGGLEGNTIYF. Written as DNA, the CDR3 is TGTGCCAGCAGTTTAAGTTGGGGGGGGCTGGAAGGAAACACCATATATTTT.